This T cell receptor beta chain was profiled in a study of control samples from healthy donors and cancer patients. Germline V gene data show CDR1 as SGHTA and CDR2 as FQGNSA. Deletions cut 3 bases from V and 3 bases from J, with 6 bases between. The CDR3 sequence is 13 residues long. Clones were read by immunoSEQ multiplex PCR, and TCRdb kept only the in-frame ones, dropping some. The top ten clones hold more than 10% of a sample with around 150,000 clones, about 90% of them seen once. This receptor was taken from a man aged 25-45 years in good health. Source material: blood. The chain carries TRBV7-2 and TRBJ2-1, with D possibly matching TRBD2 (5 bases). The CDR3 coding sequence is TGTGCCAGCAGCTTGCGGGTCTACAATGAGCAGTTCTTC. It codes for CASSLRVYNEQFF.